Below, 9 T cell receptor beta chains from the same sample are listed, as sequenced in a study of blood T cell repertoires in COVID-19. Some clones are missing from TCRdb's copy, which holds only in-frame ones; the method was immunoSEQ multiplex PCR. The sample lists almost 250,000 clones; about nine tenths were seen once. Sequencing used peripheral blood. The receptors here all came from a woman aged 60-75 years who had recovered from COVID-19.

V usage is TRBV5-1 and J usage is TRBJ1-1, with D possibly TRBD1 on 6 matching bases. Germline CDR1 is SGHRS and CDR2 is YFSETQ. The CDR3 runs to 14 residues. Between the trimmed V and J ends, which lost 3 bases and 0 bases, there was a span of 9 bases. This chain's CDR3 is CASSSGHLNTEAFF. For the CDR3, the DNA is TGCGCCAGCAGCTCGGGACATTTGAACACTGAAGCTTTCTTT.

V is TRBV28 and J is TRBJ1-4; the D gene is possibly TRBD1 (5 bases). CDR1 and CDR2 (germline): MDHEN, SYDVKM. V lost 6 bases to trimming and J lost 6 bases, with 11 bases between them. The CDR3 sequence is 13 residues long. The CDR3 spells CASRPPGDEKLFF. In DNA form, the CDR3 reads TGTGCCAGCAGACCTCCGGGGGATGAAAAACTGTTTTTT. Complete variable domain (other parts from reference TRBV28 and TRBJ1-4): DVKVTQSSRYLVKRTGEKVFLECVQDMDHENMFWYRQDPGLGLRLIYFSYDVKMKEKGDIPEGYSVSREKKERFSLILESASTNQTSMYLCASRPPGDEKLFFGSGTQLSVL.

The chain recombines TRBV5-4 with TRBJ2-1, with TRBD2 matching 11 bases. This CDR3 region has 17 residues. V trimming: 1 base; J trimming: 9 bases; junction bases outside the gene matches: 12. CDR1 and CDR2 from the germline V gene are SGHNT and YYREEE (reference sequence). Written as DNA, the CDR3 is TGTGCCAGCAGCTTGCGGAGGAATAGCGGGGGGGCCGGTGAGCAGTTCTTC. Its protein is CASSLRRNSGGAGEQFF. The full variable domain, its missing parts supplied by reference TRBV5-4 and TRBJ2-1, is ETGVTQSPTHLIKTRGQQVTLRCSSQSGHNTVSWYQQALGQGPQFIFQYYREEENGRGNFPPRFSGLQFPNYSSELNVNALELDDSALYLCASSLRRNSGGAGEQFFGPGTRLTVL.

The chain carries TRBV29-1 and TRBJ1-1, with 9 positions matching TRBD1. The CDR3 runs 13 residues. Germline loops: CDR1 SQVTM, CDR2 ANQGSEA. Unmatched junction bases numbered 2, after V lost 6 bases and J lost 0 bases. CDR3 DNA sequence: TGCAGCGTAGACAGGGGGGTGAACACTGAAGCTTTCTTT. It encodes CSVDRGVNTEAFF.

This sequence joins TRBV6-1 and TRBJ1-5; the match to TRBD1 covers 7 bases. Germline V lookup: CDR1 MNHNS, CDR2 SASEGT. The CDR3 totals 16 residues. V lost 4 bases to trimming and J lost 0 bases; unmatched junction nucleotides: 6. The CDR3 is CASSVGTAYSNQPQHF. Here the CDR3 DNA reads TGTGCCAGCAGTGTAGGGACAGCCTATAGCAATCAGCCCCAGCATTTT.

This chain connects TRBV21-1 to TRBJ2-3; the table's D call, TRBD1, has no DNA check behind it. TRBV21-1 is described as a pseudogene. The CDR3 has 18 residues. The CDR3 coding sequence is TGTGCCAGCAGCAATCCTACCGGGACAGGGACTAGCACAGATACGCAGTATTTT. Protein sequence: CASSNPTGTGTSTDTQYF.

Details on this clone: This same CDR3 is encoded by further DNA sequences in the sample. The chain carries TRBV19 and TRBJ2-1, with D unclear. Germline V CDR1 and CDR2: LNHDA, SQIVND (reference sequence). V lost 1 base, J lost 5 bases, and 6 bases lay in between. The CDR3 consists of 13 residues. The CDR3 loop reads CASSIGADNEQFF. In nucleotides, the CDR3 is TGTGCCAGTAGTATAGGTGCGGACAATGAGCAGTTCTTC.

Points on this clone: At one boundary the junction diverges from the germline segment, which might be a read error. J is TRBJ1-1 and V is TRBV7-2; D might be TRBD1 (6 bases). CDR3 length equals 15 residues. Germline loops: CDR1 SGHTA, CDR2 FQGNSA. DNA for the CDR3: TGTGCCAGCAGCTTGGAAGGGGGTTTGAATACTGAAGCTTTCTTT. As protein: CASSLEGGLNTEAFF.

The rearrangement links TRBV19 to TRBJ2-2; a weak D match, TRBD1 (5 bases). V shed 6 bases and J shed 0 bases, with 14 bases lying between them. The CDR3 runs to 16 residues. CDR1 is LNHDA, CDR2 SQIVND, per germline (reference sequence). For the CDR3, the DNA is TGTGCCAGTAGAGCAAGGGCAGGGTCGAACACCGGGGAGCTGTTTTTT. It codes for CASRARAGSNTGELFF. The full variable domain, with the rest looked up from reference TRBV19 and TRBJ2-2, is DGGITQSPKYLFRKEGQNVTLSCEQNLNHDAMYWYRQDPGQGLRLIYYSQIVNDFQKGDIAEGYSVSREKKESFPLTVTSAQKNPTAFYLCASRARAGSNTGELFFGEGSRLTVL.